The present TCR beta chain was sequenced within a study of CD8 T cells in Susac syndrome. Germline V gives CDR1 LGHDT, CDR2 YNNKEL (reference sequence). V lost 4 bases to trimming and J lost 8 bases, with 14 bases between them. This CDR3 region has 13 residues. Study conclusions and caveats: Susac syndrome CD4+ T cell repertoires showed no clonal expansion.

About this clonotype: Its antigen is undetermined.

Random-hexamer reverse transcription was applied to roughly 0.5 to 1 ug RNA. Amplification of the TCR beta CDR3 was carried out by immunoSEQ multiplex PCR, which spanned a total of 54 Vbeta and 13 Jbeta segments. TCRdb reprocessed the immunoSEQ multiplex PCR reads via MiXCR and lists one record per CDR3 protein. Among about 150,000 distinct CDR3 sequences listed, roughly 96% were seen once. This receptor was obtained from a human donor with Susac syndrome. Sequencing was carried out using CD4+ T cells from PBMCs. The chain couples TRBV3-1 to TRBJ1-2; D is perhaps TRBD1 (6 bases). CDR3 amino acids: CASSPEGGRGYTF. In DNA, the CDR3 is TGTGCCAGCAGCCCCGAAGGGGGTCGAGGCTACACCTTC.